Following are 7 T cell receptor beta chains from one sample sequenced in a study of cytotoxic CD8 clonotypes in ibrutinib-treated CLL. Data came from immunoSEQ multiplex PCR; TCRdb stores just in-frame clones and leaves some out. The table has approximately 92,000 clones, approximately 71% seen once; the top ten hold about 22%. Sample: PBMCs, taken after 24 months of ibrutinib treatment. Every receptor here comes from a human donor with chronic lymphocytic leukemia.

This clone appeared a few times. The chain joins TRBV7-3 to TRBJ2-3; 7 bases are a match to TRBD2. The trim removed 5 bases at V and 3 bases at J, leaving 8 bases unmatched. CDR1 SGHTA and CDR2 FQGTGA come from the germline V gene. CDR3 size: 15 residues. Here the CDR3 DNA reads TGTGCCAGCAGCCCAGGGAGGGCGCCGACAGATACGCAGTATTTT. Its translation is CASSPGRAPTDTQYF.

The CDR3 DNA reads as TGTGCCAGCAGCTTGAGCAGGTACGAGCAGTACTTC. Translated: CASSLSRYEQYF. This chain connects TRBV5-6 to TRBJ2-7, with D unclear. The CDR3 has 12 residues. Germline CDR1 reads SGHDT; CDR2 reads YYEEEE. V lost 1 base and J lost 4, with 6 bases in between.

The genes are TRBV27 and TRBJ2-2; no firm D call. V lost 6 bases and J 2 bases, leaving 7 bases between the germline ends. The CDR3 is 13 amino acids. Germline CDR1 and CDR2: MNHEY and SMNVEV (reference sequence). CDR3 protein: CASRVPNTGELFF. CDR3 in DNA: TGTGCCAGCAGAGTCCCTAACACCGGGGAGCTGTTTTTT.

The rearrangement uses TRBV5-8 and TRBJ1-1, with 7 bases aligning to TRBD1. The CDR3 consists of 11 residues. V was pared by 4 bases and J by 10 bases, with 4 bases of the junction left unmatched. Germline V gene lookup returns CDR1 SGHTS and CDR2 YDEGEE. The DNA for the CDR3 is TGTGCCAGCAGCGCAGCAGGGGGAGCTTTCTTT. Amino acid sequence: CASSAAGGAFF.

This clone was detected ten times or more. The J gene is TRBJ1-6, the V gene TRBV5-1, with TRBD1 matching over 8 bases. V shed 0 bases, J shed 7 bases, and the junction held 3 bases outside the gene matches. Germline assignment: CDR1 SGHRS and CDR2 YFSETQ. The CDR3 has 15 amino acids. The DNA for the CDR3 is TGCGCCAGCAGCTTGGGACGGACAGGGAATTCACCCCTCCACTTT. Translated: CASSLGRTGNSPLHF.

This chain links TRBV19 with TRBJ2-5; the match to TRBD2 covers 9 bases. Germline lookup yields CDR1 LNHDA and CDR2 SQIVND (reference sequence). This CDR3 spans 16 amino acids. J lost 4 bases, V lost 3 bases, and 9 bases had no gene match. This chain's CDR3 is CASSMLAGDLGETQYF. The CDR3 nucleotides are TGTGCCAGTAGTATGTTAGCGGGAGATCTTGGAGAGACCCAGTACTTC.

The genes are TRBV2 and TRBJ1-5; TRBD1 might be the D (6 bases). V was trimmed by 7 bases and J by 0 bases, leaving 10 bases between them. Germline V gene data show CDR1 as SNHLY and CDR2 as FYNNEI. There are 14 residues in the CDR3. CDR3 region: CASKDRHSNQPQHF. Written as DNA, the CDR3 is TGTGCCAGCAAGGACAGACATAGCAATCAGCCCCAGCATTTT.